Sequencing of this T cell receptor (beta chain) was carried out in a study of cytomegalovirus exposure and HLA in healthy donors. Study at large: In an earlier analysis, approximately 120 million unique TCR beta sequences were found from some 180 million T cells.

Primers for the PCR totalled 60 Vbeta and 13 Jbeta. TCRdb's copy holds only in-frame clones and misses some; the assay was immunoSEQ multiplex PCR. The sample lists approximately 160,000 clones, about 82% occurring once. This clone appeared a single time. Its cognate antigen is unknown. The study, taken as a whole, reports: In vitro experiments confirmed that a few CMV-associated chains were specific for CMV antigens. Reports described diagnosis of cytomegalovirus status by the classifier as highly specific and sensitive.

The V gene's germline CDR1 is LNHDA and CDR2 SQIVND (reference sequence). Losses at the gene ends were 1 base for V and 1 base for J; bases not matched to a gene: 3. The CDR3 totals 15 residues. The sample comprised PBMCs. This clonotype originated in a woman between 18 and 29 years old in good health and CMV-seronegative. The rearrangement uses TRBV19 and TRBJ2-7, with 8 bases aligning to TRBD2. The CDR3 is CASSIGLATSYEQYF. CDR3 bases: TGTGCCAGTAGTATAGGACTAGCGACATCCTACGAGCAGTACTTC.